Shown below are 17 T cell receptor beta chains from a single sample sequenced in a study of blood T cell repertoires in COVID-19. The method was immunoSEQ multiplex PCR; TCRdb's version includes in-frame clones alone and lacks a portion of them. The sample has about 320,000 clones; about 85% are singletons. Sample: PBMCs or T cells enriched from blood (not recorded which). The receptor set was obtained from a woman aged 25-40 years who had been exposed to COVID-19.

The chain recombines TRBV19 with TRBJ1-5; 10 positions match TRBD1. CDR1 is LNHDA, CDR2 SQIVND, per germline (reference sequence). Trimming at V came to 5 bases and at J to 5 bases, leaving 12 bases not matched to a gene. The CDR3 sequence is 17 residues long. The CDR3 loop reads CASSRRDRGGGDQPQHF. CDR3 DNA: TGTGCCAGTAGTCGGCGGGACAGGGGAGGAGGGGATCAGCCCCAGCATTTT.

The rearrangement links TRBV5-6 to TRBJ2-2; maybe TRBD1 (6 bases). Germline CDR1 is SGHDT and CDR2 is YYEEEE. This CDR3 contains 14 residues. The V and J ends lost 4 bases and 1 base respectively, with 8 bases between them. The CDR3 region is CASSLGQNTGELFF. CDR3 DNA sequence: TGTGCCAGCAGCCTGGGACAGAACACCGGGGAGCTGTTTTTT.

A note on this clone: A read error may produce the germline difference seen at one junction end. The gene calls are TRBV18 and TRBJ2-7; D gene uncertain. There are 12 residues in the CDR3. The V gene's germline CDR1 is KGHSH and CDR2 LQKENI. CDR3 in DNA: TGTGCCAGCTCGGCCCCGTCCTCCGAGCAGTACTTC. Translating it yields CASSAPSSEQYF.

Regarding this clone: Compared with germline, one end of the junction differs, possibly owing to a read error. The chain has TRBV7-7 and TRBJ2-1; 9 bases fit TRBD2. The CDR3 totals 16 residues. Germline assignment: CDR1 SSHAT and CDR2 FNYEAQ (reference sequence). The CDR3 spells CASSLSGRSSYNEQFF. The CDR3 DNA reads TGTGCTAGCAGCTTAAGCGGGAGGAGCTCCTACAATGAGCAGTTCTTC.

V gene TRBV7-8 combines with J gene TRBJ2-7; 8 nucleotides line up with TRBD2. V lost 0 bases to trimming and J lost 2 bases; unmatched junction nucleotides: 9. In germline, CDR1 is SGHVS, CDR2 FQNEAQ. The CDR3 runs 17 residues. CDR3 nucleotide sequence: TGTGCCAGCAGCTTAGCGCGCTCCGCGGGAGGTACCTACGAGCAGTACTTC. Protein sequence: CASSLARSAGGTYEQYF.

The genes are TRBV6-5 and TRBJ1-5; 7 nucleotides align to TRBD1. The V and J ends lost 6 bases and 5 bases, in that order; junction bases with no gene match: 7. The CDR3 length is 14 residues. The germline V gene encodes CDR1 MNHEY and CDR2 SVGAGI. The DNA for the CDR3 is TGTGCCAGCAGACCGGGACAGAAATATCAGCCCCAGCATTTT. Translated: CASRPGQKYQPQHF.

The rearrangement links TRBV6-5 to TRBJ1-1; a weak D match, TRBD1 (6 bases). Germline loops: CDR1 MNHEY, CDR2 SVGAGI. V dropped 6 bases and J dropped 1 base, with 9 bases sitting between them. This CDR3 region has 13 residues. The CDR3 reads CASRQGWNTEAFF. CDR3 nucleotide sequence: TGTGCCAGCAGGCAGGGGTGGAACACTGAAGCTTTCTTT.

V is TRBV15 and J is TRBJ2-7, with 8 bases identical to TRBD1. This CDR3 contains 16 residues. Germline V CDR1 and CDR2: LNHNV, YYDKDF (reference sequence). The trim removed 2 bases at V and 2 bases at J, leaving 8 bases unmatched. The CDR3 sequence: CATSRNFDRGTYEQYF. CDR3 nucleotides: TGTGCCACCAGCAGAAATTTCGACAGGGGAACCTACGAGCAGTACTTC. The entire variable domain, with the rest obtained from reference TRBV15 and TRBJ2-7, is as follows: DAMVIQNPRYQVTQFGKPVTLSCSQTLNHNVMYWYQQKSSQAPKLLFHYYDKDFNNEADTPDNFQSRRPNTSFCFLDIRSPGLGDTAMYLCATSRNFDRGTYEQYFGPGTRLTVT.

This chain links TRBV5-6 with TRBJ2-1; TRBD2 matches 10 bases. V trimming: 3 bases; J trimming: 9 bases; junction bases outside the gene matches: 9. Germline CDR1 SGHDT, CDR2 YYEEEE. The CDR3 length is 15 residues. The CDR3 DNA sequence: TGTGCCAGCAGCTGGCTAGCGGGGGCGGGTGTTGAGCAGTTCTTC. Protein sequence: CASSWLAGAGVEQFF.

This clone was counted between two and nine times. This chain connects TRBV30 to TRBJ1-5; no firm D call. The CDR3 runs to 15 residues. V shed 1 base and J shed 0 bases, with 10 bases lying between them. The germline gives CDR1 GTSNPN, CDR2 SVGIG (reference sequence). CDR3 region: CAWSGSGLSNQPQHF. Here the CDR3 DNA reads TGTGCCTGGAGTGGTAGCGGTCTTAGCAATCAGCCCCAGCATTTT.

The chain uses TRBV2 and TRBJ1-1; TRBD1 is a possible D gene (5 bases). CDR3 length equals 18 residues. Germline assignment: CDR1 SNHLY and CDR2 FYNNEI. V was trimmed by 3 bases and J by 1 base, leaving 21 bases between them. The CDR3 sequence: CASSEGLGVISRNTEAFF. CDR3 sequence (DNA): TGTGCCAGCAGTGAGGGGTTAGGGGTGATTAGCCGGAACACTGAAGCTTTCTTT.

The chain couples TRBV25-1 to TRBJ1-1; D unresolved. The germline gives CDR1 MGHDK, CDR2 SYGVNS. V was trimmed by 4 bases and J by 1 base, leaving 10 bases between them. The CDR3 totals 14 residues. The CDR3 region has the DNA TGTGCCAGCAGTGTATTGGCAACGAACACTGAAGCTTTCTTT. Its translation: CASSVLATNTEAFF.

V and J are TRBV19 and TRBJ2-5; D call uncertain. The CDR3 loop spans 13 amino acids. Trimming left V 3 bases short and J 5 bases short, with 10 bases between. Germline CDR1 reads LNHDA; CDR2 reads SQIVND (reference sequence). The CDR3 DNA reads as TGTGCCAGTAGTATTAAGCTAGGCGAGACCCAGTACTTC. Translating it yields CASSIKLGETQYF.

This clone was seen a handful of times. V gene TRBV30 combines with J gene TRBJ2-2, with 13 bases that match TRBD2. This CDR3 spans 18 amino acids. With 5 bases clipped from V and 0 bases from J, the junction kept 9 bases outside the gene matches. Germline CDR1 is GTSNPN and CDR2 is SVGIG (reference sequence). The CDR3 sequence: CAWARLAGGRSNTGELFF. The CDR3 DNA reads as TGTGCCTGGGCCAGACTAGCGGGGGGCCGCTCGAACACCGGGGAGCTGTTTTTT.

This clone has more than one count but fewer than ten. This rearrangement joins TRBV6-4 to TRBJ2-2, with 7 bases matching TRBD1. Germline V gene data show CDR1 as MRHNA and CDR2 as SNTAGT. The CDR3 runs to 14 residues. V lost 5 bases, J lost 3 bases, and 3 bases stayed unmatched. The CDR3 nucleotides are TGTGCCAGCAGTACAGGGGACGACACCGGGGAGCTGTTTTTT. Amino acid sequence: CASSTGDDTGELFF.

This clone was seen a single time. The chain recombines TRBV29-1 with TRBJ2-7, with D possibly TRBD1 on 6 matching bases. The V end was cut by 7 bases, the J end by 3 bases, with 10 bases between. CDR3 length equals 11 residues. Germline CDR1 and CDR2: SQVTM and ANQGSEA. CDR3 residues: CSGTEDYEQYF. CDR3 DNA sequence: TGCAGCGGGACAGAGGACTACGAGCAGTACTTC.

CDR3 DNA: TGTGCCAGCAGTTCATGGGGGCCGAGCTATGGCTACACCTTC. Translated, it gives CASSSWGPSYGYTF. The chain carries TRBV27 and TRBJ1-2, with D perhaps matching TRBD1 (6 bases). V lost 4 bases, J lost 4 bases, and 13 bases lay in between. CDR1 MNHEY and CDR2 SMNVEV come from the germline V gene (reference sequence). CDR3 length equals 14 residues.